This T cell receptor beta chain derives from a study of blood T cell repertoires in COVID-19. At the level of the study: The United States, Italy and Spain were the sources of the acute and convalescent COVID-19 samples.

Germline values: CDR1 ENHRY, CDR2 SYGVKD. This CDR3 has 13 residues. The germline V and J ends were trimmed by 2 bases and 7 bases, with 8 bases remaining between them. Original analysis: Amplification with reference gene primers provided the estimates of nucleated cell counts. Sequencing used immunoSEQ multiplex PCR; TCRdb keeps in-frame clones, though not all of them. V and J calls and clone size are as listed in that table; D and trimming were resolved from the DNA. Of fewer than 150,000 clones listed, 84% are singletons. The J gene is TRBJ1-4, the V gene TRBV10-3; D unclear. The sequencing input was peripheral blood. The receptor was derived from a woman over 75 in a cohort sampled during active or convalescent COVID-19. This chain's CDR3 is CAISEGEGEKLFF. In DNA form, the CDR3 reads TGTGCCATCAGTGAGGGAGAGGGTGAAAAACTGTTTTTT.